This TCR beta chain is from a study of cytomegalovirus exposure and HLA in healthy donors. In germline, CDR1 is LNHNV, CDR2 YYDKDF (reference sequence). The CDR3 has 18 residues. The J segment lost 4 bases and the V segment lost 4 bases, leaving 16 bases of the junction unmatched. Study-level findings and limits: Among the CMV-associated chains, a few were confirmed in vitro as specific for CMV antigens.

Generated by immunoSEQ multiplex PCR, the TCRdb table keeps only in-frame clones and is missing some. This table has 200,000 to 250,000 clones, under 95% appearing once. Turning to this clone: Its antigen is not known.

Source material: PBMCs. The chain couples TRBV15 to TRBJ2-3, with TRBD2 matching 8 bases. The TCR originated in a woman between 18 and 29 years old in good health and CMV-seronegative. The chain's CDR3 is CATSTGGFSGGDPDTQYF. Written as DNA, the CDR3 is TGTGCCACCAGCACAGGAGGGTTCTCGGGAGGGGACCCAGATACGCAGTATTTT.